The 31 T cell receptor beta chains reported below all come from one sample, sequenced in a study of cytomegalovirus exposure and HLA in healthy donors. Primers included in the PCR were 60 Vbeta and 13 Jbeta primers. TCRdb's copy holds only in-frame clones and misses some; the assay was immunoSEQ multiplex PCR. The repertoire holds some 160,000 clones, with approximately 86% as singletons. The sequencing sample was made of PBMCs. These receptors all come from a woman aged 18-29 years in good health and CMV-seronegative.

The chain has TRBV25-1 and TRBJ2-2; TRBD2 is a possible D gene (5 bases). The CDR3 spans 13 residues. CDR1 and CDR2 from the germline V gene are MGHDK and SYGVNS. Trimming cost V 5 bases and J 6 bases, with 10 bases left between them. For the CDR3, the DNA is TGTGCCAGCAGTCTCGGGGAAGCCGGGGAGCTGTTTTTT. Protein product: CASSLGEAGELFF.

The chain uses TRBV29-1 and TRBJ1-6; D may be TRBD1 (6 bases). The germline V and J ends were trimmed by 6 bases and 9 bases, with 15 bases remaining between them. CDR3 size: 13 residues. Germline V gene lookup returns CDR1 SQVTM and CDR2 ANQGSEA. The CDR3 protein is CSVQQGRASPLHF. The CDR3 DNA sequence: TGCAGCGTACAACAGGGAAGAGCTTCACCCCTCCACTTT.

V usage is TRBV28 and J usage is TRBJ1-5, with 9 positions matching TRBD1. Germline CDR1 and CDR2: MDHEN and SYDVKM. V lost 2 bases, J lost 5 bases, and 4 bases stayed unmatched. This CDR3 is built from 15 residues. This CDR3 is CASSLGTGPYQPQHF. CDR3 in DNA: TGTGCCAGCAGTTTAGGGACAGGGCCATATCAGCCCCAGCATTTT.

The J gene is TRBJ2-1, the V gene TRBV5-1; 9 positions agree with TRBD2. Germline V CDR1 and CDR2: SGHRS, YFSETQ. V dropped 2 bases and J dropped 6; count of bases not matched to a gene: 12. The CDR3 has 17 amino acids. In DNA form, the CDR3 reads TGCGCCAGCAGCTTAGCCCAAGGGCCTAGCGGGATCAATGAGCAGTTCTTC. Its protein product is CASSLAQGPSGINEQFF.

The CDR3 sequence: CASSASGSRVETQYF. The CDR3 DNA sequence: TGTGCCAGTAGTGCTAGCGGGAGTCGGGTAGAGACCCAGTACTTC. J is TRBJ2-5 and V is TRBV19, with 10 bases fitting TRBD2. Per the germline V gene, CDR1 is LNHDA and CDR2 is SQIVND (reference sequence). The trim removed 5 bases at V and 4 bases at J, leaving 7 bases unmatched. The CDR3 totals 15 residues.

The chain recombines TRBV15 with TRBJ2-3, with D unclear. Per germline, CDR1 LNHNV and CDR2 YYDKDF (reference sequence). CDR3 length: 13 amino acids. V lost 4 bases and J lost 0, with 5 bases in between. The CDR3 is CATSTVSTDTQYF. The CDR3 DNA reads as TGTGCCACCAGCACGGTTAGCACAGATACGCAGTATTTT. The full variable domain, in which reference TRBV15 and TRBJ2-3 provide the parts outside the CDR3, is DAMVIQNPRYQVTQFGKPVTLSCSQTLNHNVMYWYQQKSSQAPKLLFHYYDKDFNNEADTPDNFQSRRPNTSFCFLDIRSPGLGDTAMYLCATSTVSTDTQYFGPGTRLTVL.

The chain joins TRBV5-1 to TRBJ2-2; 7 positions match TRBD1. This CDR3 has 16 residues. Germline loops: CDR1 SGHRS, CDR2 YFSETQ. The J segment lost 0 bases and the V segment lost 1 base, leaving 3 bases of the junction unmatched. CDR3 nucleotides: TGCGCCAGCAGCTTGAGTGGACAGGCGAACACCGGGGAGCTGTTTTTT. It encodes CASSLSGQANTGELFF.

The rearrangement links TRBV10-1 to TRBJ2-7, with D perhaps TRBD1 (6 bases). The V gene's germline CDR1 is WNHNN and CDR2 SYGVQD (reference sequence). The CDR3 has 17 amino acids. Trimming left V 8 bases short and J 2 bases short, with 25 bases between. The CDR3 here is CASAQAMFYDRPYEQYF. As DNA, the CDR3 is TGCGCCAGCGCACAAGCTATGTTTTATGACAGGCCCTACGAGCAGTACTTC.

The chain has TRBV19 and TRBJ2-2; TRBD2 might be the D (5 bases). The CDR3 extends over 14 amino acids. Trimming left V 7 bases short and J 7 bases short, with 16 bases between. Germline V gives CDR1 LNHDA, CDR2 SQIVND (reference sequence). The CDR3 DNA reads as TGTGCCAGTACCTCCCCGGTCGGGATCGGGGAGCTGTTTTTT. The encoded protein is CASTSPVGIGELFF.

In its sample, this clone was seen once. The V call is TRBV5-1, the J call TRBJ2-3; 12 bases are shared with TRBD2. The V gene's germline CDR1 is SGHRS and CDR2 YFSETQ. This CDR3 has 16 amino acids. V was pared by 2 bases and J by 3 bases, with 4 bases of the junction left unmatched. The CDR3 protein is CASSFSTSGGTDTQYF. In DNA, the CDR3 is TGCGCCAGCAGCTTTTCCACTAGCGGGGGGACAGATACGCAGTATTTT.

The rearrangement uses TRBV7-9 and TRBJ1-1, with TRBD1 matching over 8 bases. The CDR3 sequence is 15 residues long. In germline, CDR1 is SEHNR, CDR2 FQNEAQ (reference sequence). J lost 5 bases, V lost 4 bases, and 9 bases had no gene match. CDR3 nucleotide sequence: TGTGCCAGCAGCTACGGACAGGGATCGGGTACTGAAGCTTTCTTT. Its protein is CASSYGQGSGTEAFF.

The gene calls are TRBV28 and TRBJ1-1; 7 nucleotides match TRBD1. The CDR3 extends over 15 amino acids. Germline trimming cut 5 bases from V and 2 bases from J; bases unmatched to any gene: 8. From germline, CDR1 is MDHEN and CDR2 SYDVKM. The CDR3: CASSPRTGANTEAFF. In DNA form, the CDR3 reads TGTGCCAGCAGTCCCCGGACAGGAGCTAACACTGAAGCTTTCTTT.

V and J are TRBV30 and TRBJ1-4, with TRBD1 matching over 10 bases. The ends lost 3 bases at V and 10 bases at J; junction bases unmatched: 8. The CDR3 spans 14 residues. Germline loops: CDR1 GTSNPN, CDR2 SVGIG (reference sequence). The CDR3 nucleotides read TGTGCCTGGAGGATGACAGGGGGCAAACGAAAACTGTTTTTT. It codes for CAWRMTGGKRKLFF.

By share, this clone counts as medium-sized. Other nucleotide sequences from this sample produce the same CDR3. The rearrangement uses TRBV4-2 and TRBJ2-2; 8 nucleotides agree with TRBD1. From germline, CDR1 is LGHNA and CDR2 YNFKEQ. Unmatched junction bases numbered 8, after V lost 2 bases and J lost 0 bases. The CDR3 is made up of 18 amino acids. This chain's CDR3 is CASSQTDRVGTNTGELFF. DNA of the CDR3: TGTGCCAGCAGCCAAACGGACAGGGTGGGAACGAACACCGGGGAGCTGTTTTTT.

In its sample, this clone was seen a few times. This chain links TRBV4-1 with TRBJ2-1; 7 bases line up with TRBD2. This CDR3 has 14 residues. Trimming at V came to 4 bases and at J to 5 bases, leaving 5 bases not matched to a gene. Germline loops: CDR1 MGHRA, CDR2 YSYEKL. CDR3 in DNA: TGCGCCAGCAGCCTTGGACTAGGGCACAATGAGCAGTTCTTC. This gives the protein CASSLGLGHNEQFF.

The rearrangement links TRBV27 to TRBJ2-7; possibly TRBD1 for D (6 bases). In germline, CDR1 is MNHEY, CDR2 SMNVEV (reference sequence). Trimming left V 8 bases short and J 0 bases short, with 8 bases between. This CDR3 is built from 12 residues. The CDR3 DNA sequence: TGTGCCAGCCGGGACACCTCCTACGAGCAGTACTTC. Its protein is CASRDTSYEQYF.

The CDR3 bases are TGTGCCAGCAGTGGTAGGGACAGGCCCTACGAGCAGTACTTC. It encodes CASSGRDRPYEQYF. The V gene is TRBV7-9, the J gene TRBJ2-7; 8 bases match TRBD1. The CDR3 length is 14 residues. Germline CDR1 reads SEHNR; CDR2 reads FQNEAQ (reference sequence). V shed 6 bases, J shed 2 bases, and the junction held 6 bases outside the gene matches.

CDR3: CASSITSVDEQFF. The CDR3 nucleotides read TGTGCCAGCAGCATAACTAGCGTGGATGAGCAGTTCTTC. V usage is TRBV5-5 and J usage is TRBJ2-1; 7 bases align to TRBD2. V lost 4 bases to trimming and J lost 8 bases; unmatched junction nucleotides: 6. CDR3 length: 13 residues. Germline values: CDR1 SGHKS, CDR2 YYEKEE (reference sequence).

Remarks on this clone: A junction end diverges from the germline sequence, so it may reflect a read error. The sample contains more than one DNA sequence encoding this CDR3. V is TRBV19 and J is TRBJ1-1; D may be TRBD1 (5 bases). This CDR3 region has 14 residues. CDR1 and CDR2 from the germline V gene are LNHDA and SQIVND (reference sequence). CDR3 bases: TGCGCCAGTAGTGACAGTTCCCAGAACACTGAAGCTTTCTTT. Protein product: CASSDSSQNTEAFF. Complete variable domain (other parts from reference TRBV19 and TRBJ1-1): DGGITQSPKYLFRKEGQNVTLSCEQNLNHDAMYWYRQDPGQGLRLIYYSQIVNDFQKGDIAEGYSVSREKKESFPLTVTSAQKNPTAFYLCASSDSSQNTEAFFGQGTRLTVV.

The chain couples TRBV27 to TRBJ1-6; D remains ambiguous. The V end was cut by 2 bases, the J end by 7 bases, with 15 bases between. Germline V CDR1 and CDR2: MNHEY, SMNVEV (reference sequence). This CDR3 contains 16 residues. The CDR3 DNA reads TGTGCCAGCAGTTTACGGGCAGTTGGAGGAAATTCACCCCTCCACTTT. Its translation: CASSLRAVGGNSPLHF.

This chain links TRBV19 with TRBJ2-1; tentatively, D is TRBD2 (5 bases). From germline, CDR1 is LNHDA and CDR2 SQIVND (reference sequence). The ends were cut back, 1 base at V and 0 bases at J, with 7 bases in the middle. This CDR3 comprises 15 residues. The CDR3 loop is CASSIASLSYNEQFF. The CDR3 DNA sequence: TGTGCCAGTAGTATAGCTAGCCTCTCCTACAATGAGCAGTTCTTC.

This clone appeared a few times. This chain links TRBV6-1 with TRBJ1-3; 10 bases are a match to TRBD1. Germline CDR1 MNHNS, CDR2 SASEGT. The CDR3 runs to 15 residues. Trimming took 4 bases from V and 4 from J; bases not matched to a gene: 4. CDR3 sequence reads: CASSGTGGQGNTIYF. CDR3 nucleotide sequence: TGTGCCAGCAGTGGGACAGGGGGACAAGGAAACACCATATATTTT.

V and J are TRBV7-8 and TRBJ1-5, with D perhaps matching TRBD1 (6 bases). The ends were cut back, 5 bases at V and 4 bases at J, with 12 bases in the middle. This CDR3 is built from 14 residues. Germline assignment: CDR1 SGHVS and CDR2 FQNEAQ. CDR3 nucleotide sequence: TGTGCCAGCAGCCTTCAACAGGGTAATCAGCCCCAGCATTTT. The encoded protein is CASSLQQGNQPQHF.

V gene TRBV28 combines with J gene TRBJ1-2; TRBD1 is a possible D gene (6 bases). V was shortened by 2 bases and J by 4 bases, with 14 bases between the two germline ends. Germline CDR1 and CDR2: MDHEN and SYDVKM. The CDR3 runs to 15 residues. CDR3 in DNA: TGTGCCAGCAGTTTAAGTGGTACAGGGTCCTATGGCTACACCTTC. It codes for CASSLSGTGSYGYTF.

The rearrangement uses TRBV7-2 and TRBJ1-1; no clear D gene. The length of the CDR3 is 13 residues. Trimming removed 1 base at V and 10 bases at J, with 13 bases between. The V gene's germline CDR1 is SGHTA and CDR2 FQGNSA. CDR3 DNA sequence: TGTGCCAGCAGCTTAGAAGACGCCTCGGGAGCTTTCTTT. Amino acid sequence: CASSLEDASGAFF.

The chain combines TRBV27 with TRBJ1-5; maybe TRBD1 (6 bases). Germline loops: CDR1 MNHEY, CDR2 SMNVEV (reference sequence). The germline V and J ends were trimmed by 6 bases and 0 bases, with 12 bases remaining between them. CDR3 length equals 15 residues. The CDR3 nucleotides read TGTGCCAGCAGCGTGACAGGAGATAGCAATCAGCCCCAGCATTTT. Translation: CASSVTGDSNQPQHF.

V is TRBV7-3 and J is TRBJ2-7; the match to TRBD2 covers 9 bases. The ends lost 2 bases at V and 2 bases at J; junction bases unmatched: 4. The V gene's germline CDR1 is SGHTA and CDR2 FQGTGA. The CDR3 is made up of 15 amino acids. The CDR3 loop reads CASSLAGGIAYEQYF. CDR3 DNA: TGTGCCAGCAGCTTAGCGGGAGGGATCGCCTACGAGCAGTACTTC.

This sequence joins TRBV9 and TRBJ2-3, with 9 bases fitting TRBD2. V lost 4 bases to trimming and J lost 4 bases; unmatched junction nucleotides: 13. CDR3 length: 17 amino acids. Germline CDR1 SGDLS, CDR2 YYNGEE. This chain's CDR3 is CASSLGFSGGRSDTQYF. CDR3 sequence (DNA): TGTGCCAGCAGCTTGGGGTTTAGCGGGGGCCGTTCAGATACGCAGTATTTT.

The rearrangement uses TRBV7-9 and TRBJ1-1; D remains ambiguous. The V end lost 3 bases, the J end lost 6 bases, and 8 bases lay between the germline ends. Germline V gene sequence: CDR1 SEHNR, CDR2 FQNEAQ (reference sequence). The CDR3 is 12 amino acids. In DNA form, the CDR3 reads TGTGCCAGCAGCTTCAGTCAGGCTGAAGCTTTCTTT. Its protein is CASSFSQAEAFF.

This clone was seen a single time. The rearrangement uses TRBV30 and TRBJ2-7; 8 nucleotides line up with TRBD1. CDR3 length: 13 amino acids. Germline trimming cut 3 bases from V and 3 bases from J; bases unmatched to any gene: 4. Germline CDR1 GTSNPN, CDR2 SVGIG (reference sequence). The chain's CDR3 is CAWRTTGDYEQYF. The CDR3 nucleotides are TGTGCCTGGAGGACGACAGGGGACTACGAGCAGTACTTC.

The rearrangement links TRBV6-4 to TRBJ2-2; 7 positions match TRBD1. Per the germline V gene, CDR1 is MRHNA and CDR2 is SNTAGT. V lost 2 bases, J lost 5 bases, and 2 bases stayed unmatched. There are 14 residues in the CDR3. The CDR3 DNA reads TGTGCCAGCAGTGACGGGACAGCGACCGGGGAGCTGTTTTTT. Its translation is CASSDGTATGELFF.